One sample yielded the 15 T cell receptor beta chains listed below, sequenced in a study of blood T cell repertoires in COVID-19. This table comes from immunoSEQ multiplex PCR, and its TCRdb copy is limited to in-frame clones, with some not included. This sample carries around 97,000 clones, about 85% of them seen once, and the ten largest clones take 3.1%. Source material: peripheral blood. The source is a middle-aged man in a cohort sampled during active COVID-19.

The genes are TRBV27 and TRBJ2-1; D is uncertain. The V end was cut by 3 bases, the J end by 7 bases, with 4 bases between. CDR1 and CDR2 (germline): MNHEY, SMNVEV (reference sequence). The CDR3 has 11 residues. CDR3 residues: CASSFRNEQFF. The CDR3, as DNA: TGTGCCAGCAGTTTTCGGAATGAGCAGTTCTTC.

The chain has TRBV5-8 and TRBJ1-5; D remains ambiguous. Germline-derived CDR1 and CDR2 are SGHTS and YDEGEE. V shed 5 bases and J shed 0 bases, with 12 bases lying between them. The CDR3 spans 15 residues. The CDR3 here is CASSFGVYSNQPQHF. As DNA, the CDR3 is TGTGCCAGCAGTTTCGGGGTTTATAGCAATCAGCCCCAGCATTTT.

This chain uses TRBV3-1 (or the pseudogene TRBV3-2) with TRBJ2-7; the match to TRBD1 covers 8 bases. V dropped 1 base and J dropped 3; count of bases not matched to a gene: 2. Looked up from germline, CDR1 is LGHDT and CDR2 is YNNKEL (reference sequence). CDR3 size: 14 residues. Written as DNA, the CDR3 is TGTGCCAGCAGCCAAGGGGGACAGGTCTACGAGCAGTACTTC. Encoded protein: CASSQGGQVYEQYF.

The rearrangement joins TRBV15 to TRBJ1-5; D possibly corresponds to TRBD1 (6 bases). V lost 5 bases and J lost 1, with 15 bases in between. The CDR3 runs 16 residues. Germline assignment: CDR1 LNHNV and CDR2 YYDKDF (reference sequence). Written as DNA, the CDR3 is TGTGCCACCAGCTCAAGGGCGGGGGCAAGCAATCAGCCCCAGCATTTT. It translates to CATSSRAGASNQPQHF.

This chain links TRBV6-6 with TRBJ1-3; no clear D. Per the germline V gene, CDR1 is MNHNY and CDR2 is SVGAGI (reference sequence). Deletions cut 0 bases from V and 4 bases from J, with 10 bases between. The CDR3 covers 15 residues. The CDR3 sequence is CASSYSSKSGNTIYF. For the CDR3, the DNA is TGTGCCAGCAGTTACTCGAGCAAGTCCGGAAACACCATATATTTT.

The V gene is TRBV6-5, the J gene TRBJ1-2, with TRBD1 identical over 9 bases. Unmatched junction bases numbered 9, after V lost 10 bases and J lost 6 bases. The CDR3 totals 13 residues. Per germline, CDR1 MNHEY and CDR2 SVGAGI. Written as DNA, the CDR3 is TGTGCCACGTTGGAGGACAGGGGTCATGGCTACACCTTC. This codes for CATLEDRGHGYTF.

This chain connects TRBV9 to TRBJ2-2; possibly TRBD2 for D (5 bases). This CDR3 is 16 amino acids long. The germline V gene has CDR1 SGDLS and CDR2 YYNGEE. Trimming pared 1 base from V and 5 bases from J, leaving 15 bases between. The CDR3 DNA reads TGTGCCAGCAGCGTACAGCCAGCGCCGGGGACCGGGGAGCTGTTTTTT. Translating it yields CASSVQPAPGTGELFF.

The chain recombines TRBV11-3 with TRBJ1-1, with D possibly being TRBD1 (5 bases). Trimming removed 5 bases at V and 4 bases at J, with 20 bases between. The CDR3 is 16 amino acids. In germline, CDR1 is SGHNT, CDR2 YENEEA. The chain's CDR3 is CASSPYVGRAGTEAFF. CDR3 nucleotide sequence: TGTGCCAGCAGCCCCTACGTGGGCAGGGCCGGCACTGAAGCTTTCTTT.

The chain couples TRBV29-1 to TRBJ1-1; D might be TRBD1 (6 bases). Germline V CDR1 and CDR2: SQVTM, ANQGSEA. The V end was cut by 3 bases, the J end by 1 base, with 12 bases between. This CDR3 is 14 amino acids long. The CDR3 here is CSVEWGQGNTEAFF. CDR3 DNA: TGCAGCGTTGAGTGGGGGCAGGGGAACACTGAAGCTTTCTTT.

The chain employs TRBV4-2 and TRBJ2-1, with D perhaps matching TRBD2 (6 bases). From germline, CDR1 is LGHNA and CDR2 YNFKEQ. The CDR3 has 17 amino acids. Trimming stripped 2 bases from V and 1 base from J, with 15 bases between. The CDR3 protein is CASSQIGPGESYNEQFF. The CDR3 nucleotides read TGTGCCAGCAGCCAAATAGGGCCGGGGGAATCCTACAATGAGCAGTTCTTC.

This clone occurred a few times. The chain couples TRBV4-1 to TRBJ2-7, with D tentatively TRBD1 (7 bases). CDR1 and CDR2 (germline): MGHRA, YSYEKL. Trimming pared 4 bases from V and 2 bases from J, leaving 21 bases between. The CDR3 consists of 17 residues. CDR3 bases: TGCGCCAGCAGCCGCCGCGCGGAGGGGGCGTTCACCTACGAGCAGTACGTC. Residues: CASSRRAEGAFTYEQYV.

By its share, this clone is medium-sized (0.01 to 0.1%). The chain employs TRBV2 and TRBJ1-5; no reliable D call. Germline CDR1 SNHLY, CDR2 FYNNEI. CDR3 size: 16 residues. V lost 1 base, J lost 1 base, and 11 bases lay in between. CDR3 in DNA: TGTGCCAGCAGTGAAGGGGCCGCAGTGAGCAATCAGCCCCAGCATTTT. It translates to CASSEGAAVSNQPQHF.

V gene TRBV5-1 combines with J gene TRBJ1-2, with 9 bases lining up with TRBD1. The CDR3 contains 15 residues. V was pared by 4 bases and J by 7 bases, with 11 bases of the junction left unmatched. CDR1 and CDR2 from the germline V gene are SGHRS and YFSETQ. CDR3 residues: CASSIRTGEASGYTF. The CDR3 region has the DNA TGCGCCAGCAGCATCCGGACAGGGGAAGCGAGTGGCTACACCTTC.

About this clone itself: One end of the junction fails to match germline, which may point to a read error. The chain is built from TRBV6-5 and TRBJ1-5, with D possibly being TRBD1 (5 bases). Per the germline V gene, CDR1 is MNHEY and CDR2 is SVGAGI. The CDR3 loop spans 15 amino acids. CDR3 nucleotides: TGTGCCAACAGTTACTCGAGCGGGGGAAAAGGGCCCCAGCATTTT. It encodes CANSYSSGGKGPQHF.

The chain recombines TRBV7-8 with TRBJ1-5; TRBD1 agrees at 11 bases. CDR1 SGHVS and CDR2 FQNEAQ come from the germline V gene. V was pared by 1 base and J by 7 bases, with 3 bases of the junction left unmatched. CDR3 length equals 15 residues. The CDR3 DNA reads TGTGCCAGCAGCTTAGGGACAGGGGGCGGGCAGCCCCAGCATTTT. The encoded protein is CASSLGTGGGQPQHF.